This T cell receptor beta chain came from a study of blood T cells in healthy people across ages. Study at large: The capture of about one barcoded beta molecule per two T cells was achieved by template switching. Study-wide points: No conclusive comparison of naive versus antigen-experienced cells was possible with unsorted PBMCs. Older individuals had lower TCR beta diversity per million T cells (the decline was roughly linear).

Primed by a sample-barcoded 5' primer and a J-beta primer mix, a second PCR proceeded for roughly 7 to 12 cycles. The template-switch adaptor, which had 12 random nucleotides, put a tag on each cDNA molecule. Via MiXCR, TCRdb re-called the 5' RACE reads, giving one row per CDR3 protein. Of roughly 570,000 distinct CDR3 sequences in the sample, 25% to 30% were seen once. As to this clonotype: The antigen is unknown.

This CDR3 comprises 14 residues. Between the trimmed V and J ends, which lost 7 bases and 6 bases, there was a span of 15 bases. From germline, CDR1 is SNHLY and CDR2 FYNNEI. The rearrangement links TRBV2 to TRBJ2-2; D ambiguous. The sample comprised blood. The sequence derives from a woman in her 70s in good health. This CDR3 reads CASKVEQTAGELFF. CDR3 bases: TGTGCCAGCAAGGTGGAGCAGACGGCCGGGGAGCTGTTTTTT. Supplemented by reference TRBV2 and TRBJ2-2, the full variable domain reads EPEVTQTPSHQVTQMGQEVILRCVPISNHLYFYWYRQILGQKVEFLVSFYNNEISEKSEIFDDQFSVERPDGSNFTLKIRSTKLEDSAMYFCASKVEQTAGELFFGEGSRLTVL.